This passage covers 15 T cell receptor beta chains from one sample sequenced in a study of identifying expanded T cells in peripheral blood. The assay was immunoSEQ multiplex PCR, and TCRdb's table has in-frame clones only and misses some. The sample records some 91,000 clones, 88% being singletons. The specimen sequenced was blood. The receptors were sampled from a person aged 18-70 years in good health.

V usage is TRBV6-5 and J usage is TRBJ1-6; 9 bases are a match to TRBD1. The CDR3 contains 12 residues. V dropped 2 bases and J dropped 14; count of bases not matched to a gene: 1. Germline V CDR1 and CDR2: MNHEY, SVGAGI. The CDR3 nucleotides are TGTGCCAGCAGTTACGGGACAGGGACCCTCCACTTT. This encodes CASSYGTGTLHF.

The chain joins TRBV5-1 to TRBJ2-3; D is unresolved. The V end was cut by 2 bases, the J end by 4 bases, with 5 bases between. Germline CDR1 and CDR2: SGHRS and YFSETQ. The CDR3 is 12 residues long. CDR3 sequence reads: CASSFGPDTQYF. CDR3 sequence (DNA): TGCGCCAGCAGCTTTGGCCCAGATACGCAGTATTTT.

The chain uses TRBV27 and TRBJ2-3, with D unclear. The CDR3 runs 14 residues. Trimming removed 0 bases at V and 2 bases at J, with 6 bases between. Germline V CDR1 and CDR2: MNHEY, SMNVEV (reference sequence). The CDR3 protein is CASSLSVSTDTQYF. CDR3 coding DNA: TGTGCCAGCAGTTTATCGGTCTCCACAGATACGCAGTATTTT.

This chain links TRBV10-3 with TRBJ1-5; a possible D gene is TRBD1 (6 bases). This CDR3 has 15 amino acids. Germline V gene sequence: CDR1 ENHRY, CDR2 SYGVKD. Deletions cut 2 bases from V and 0 bases from J, with 8 bases between. CDR3 in DNA: TGTGCCATCAGTGAGACAGGGTATAGCAATCAGCCCCAGCATTTT. Encoded protein: CAISETGYSNQPQHF.

The chain has TRBV4-2 and TRBJ1-5, with 7 bases matching TRBD1. The germline CDR1 and CDR2 sequences are LGHNA and YNFKEQ. J lost 6 bases, V lost 5 bases, and 10 bases had no gene match. The CDR3 has 15 amino acids. Written as DNA, the CDR3 is TGTGCCAGCAGCTTGGGTACAGGGGAGGCTCAGCCCCAGCATTTT. Protein: CASSLGTGEAQPQHF.

V usage is TRBV5-1 and J usage is TRBJ1-1; D possibly corresponds to TRBD1 (6 bases). This CDR3 is built from 15 residues. Between the trimmed V and J ends, which lost 7 bases and 0 bases, there was a span of 16 bases. Per the germline V gene, CDR1 is SGHRS and CDR2 is YFSETQ. The CDR3 sequence is CASAPQTGMNTEAFF. CDR3 nucleotides: TGCGCCAGCGCCCCCCAAACAGGGATGAACACTGAAGCTTTCTTT.

Comments on this clone: At one boundary the junction diverges from the germline segment, which might be a read error. This sample includes further DNA sequences coding for the same CDR3. The chain recombines TRBV5-4 with TRBJ2-3, with no clear D. This CDR3 has 12 residues. Germline-derived CDR1 and CDR2 are SGHNT and YYREEE (reference sequence). The chain's CDR3 is CASSPWSDTQYF. The CDR3 nucleotides read TGTGCCAGCAGCCCATGGTCAGATACGCAATATTTT.

The V and J genes are TRBV4-3 and TRBJ2-3, with TRBD1 matching 10 bases. The V and J ends lost 4 bases and 0 bases, in that order; junction bases with no gene match: 4. The CDR3 sequence is 16 residues long. The germline V gene has CDR1 LGHNA and CDR2 YSLEER. The CDR3, as DNA: TGCGCCAGCAGCCCGACAGGGGGCCTTAGCACAGATACGCAGTATTTT. Its translation is CASSPTGGLSTDTQYF.

The chain combines TRBV6-1 with TRBJ1-2, with 7 positions matching TRBD1. The germline V gene has CDR1 MNHNS and CDR2 SASEGT. This CDR3 is 14 amino acids long. Losses at the gene ends were 6 bases for V and 5 bases for J; bases not matched to a gene: 9. Written as DNA, the CDR3 is TGTGCCAGCAGCCCAAGGGGACAGCCTTATGGCTACACCTTC. Residues: CASSPRGQPYGYTF.

The V and J genes are TRBV19 and TRBJ2-7; possible D gene TRBD1, 5 bases. This CDR3 has 15 residues. Germline lookup yields CDR1 LNHDA and CDR2 SQIVND (reference sequence). The germline V and J ends were trimmed by 6 bases and 3 bases, with 18 bases remaining between them. The CDR3 nucleotides are TGTGCCAGTAGGCCTGGCCCAGGGCAGGTCTACGAGCAGTACTTC. Amino acid sequence: CASRPGPGQVYEQYF.

V and J are TRBV7-2 and TRBJ1-2; 7 bases are shared with TRBD1. This CDR3 is built from 15 residues. Germline V gene sequence: CDR1 SGHTA, CDR2 FQGNSA. The trim removed 3 bases at V and 6 bases at J, leaving 10 bases unmatched. The CDR3 coding sequence is TGTGCCAGCAGCTTGGAAGGAGGGACAGCGCATGGCTACACCTTC. Protein sequence: CASSLEGGTAHGYTF.

This chain connects TRBV5-4 to TRBJ2-5; 8 nucleotides align to TRBD1. Germline V gives CDR1 SGHNT, CDR2 YYREEE (reference sequence). The CDR3 runs to 15 residues. J lost 5 bases, V lost 4 bases, and 10 bases had no gene match. The DNA for the CDR3 is TGTGCCAGCAGCCTTGGACAGGGAGACGGGGAGACCCAGTACTTC. Translation gives CASSLGQGDGETQYF.

This clone was seen a single time. V is TRBV28 and J is TRBJ2-1, with 8 bases matching TRBD2. The V gene's germline CDR1 is MDHEN and CDR2 SYDVKM. The CDR3 is 17 residues long. Trimming removed 5 bases from V and 0 bases from J; junction bases left unmatched: 9. The CDR3 spells CASSTRRSGSSYNEQFF. CDR3 coding DNA: TGTGCCAGCAGTACACGGAGGAGCGGGAGCTCCTACAATGAGCAGTTCTTC.

The CDR3 sequence: CASSHGGQGGEQYF. The DNA of the CDR3 is TGTGCCAGCAGCCATGGAGGACAGGGGGGCGAGCAGTACTTC. The chain links TRBV4-2 to TRBJ2-7; 10 bases fit TRBD1. Trimming removed 3 bases from V and 6 bases from J; junction bases left unmatched: 5. Germline V lookup: CDR1 LGHNA, CDR2 YNFKEQ. The CDR3 consists of 14 residues.

V usage is TRBV19 and J usage is TRBJ1-2, with unresolved D. The CDR3 extends over 11 amino acids. V gave up 7 bases and J gave up 2 bases, with 5 bases separating them. Germline CDR1 reads LNHDA; CDR2 reads SQIVND (reference sequence). The CDR3 protein is CASTDNYGYTF. CDR3 DNA sequence: TGTGCCAGTACGGACAACTATGGCTACACCTTC.